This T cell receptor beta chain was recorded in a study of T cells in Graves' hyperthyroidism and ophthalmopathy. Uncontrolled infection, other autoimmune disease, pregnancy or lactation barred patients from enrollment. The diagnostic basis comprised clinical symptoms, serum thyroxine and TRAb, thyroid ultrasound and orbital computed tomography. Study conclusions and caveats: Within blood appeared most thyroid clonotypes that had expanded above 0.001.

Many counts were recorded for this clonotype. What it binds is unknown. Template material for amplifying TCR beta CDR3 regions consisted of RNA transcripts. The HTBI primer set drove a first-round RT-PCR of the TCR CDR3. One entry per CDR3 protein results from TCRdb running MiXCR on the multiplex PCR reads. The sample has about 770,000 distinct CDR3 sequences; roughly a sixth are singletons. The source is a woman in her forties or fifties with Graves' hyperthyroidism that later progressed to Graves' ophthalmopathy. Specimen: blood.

The CDR3 coding sequence is TGTGCCAGCAGTTTATGGAGTGGAGCGCCGGGCTACACCTTC. Translating it yields CASSLWSGAPGYTF. J is TRBJ1-2 and V is TRBV27; D is ambiguous. Trimming pared 1 base from V and 8 bases from J, leaving 14 bases between. Germline values: CDR1 MNHEY, CDR2 SMNVEV (reference sequence). This CDR3 contains 14 residues.